These T cell receptor beta chains were read from a single sample in a study of blood T cell repertoires in COVID-19. This table comes from immunoSEQ multiplex PCR, and its TCRdb copy is limited to in-frame clones, with some not included. The sample has hundreds of thousands of clones; 83% are singletons. Sequencing was carried out using peripheral blood. Receptors originate from a man aged 80 or over with acute or convalescent COVID-19. The CDR3 runs from the conserved cysteine through the conserved F or W. The D gene is left open where the match is weak. Size tells how often a clone was seen (once, few, many) or the class of an expanded clone, and some rows leave it out.

v_gene: TRBV25-1; j_gene: TRBJ1-4; d_gene: .; abundance: .; CDR3aa: CASRSNEKLFF; CDR3nt: TGTGCCAGCAGGTCAAATGAAAAACTGTTTTTT
v_gene: TRBV5-1; j_gene: TRBJ2-1; d_gene: TRBD1; abundance: .; CDR3aa: CASSQTGGEYNEQFF; CDR3nt: TGCGCCAGCAGTCAAACAGGGGGCGAATACAATGAGCAGTTCTTC
v_gene: TRBV10-3; j_gene: TRBJ1-2; d_gene: TRBD1; abundance: .; CDR3aa: CAIRGDSLYGYTF; CDR3nt: TGTGCCATCAGAGGGGACAGTCTCTATGGCTACACCTTC
v_gene: TRBV25-1; j_gene: TRBJ1-1; d_gene: .; abundance: .; CDR3aa: CASRSRQGTEAFF; CDR3nt: TGTGCCAGCAGATCGAGGCAGGGCACTGAAGCTTTCTTT
v_gene: TRBV6-5; j_gene: TRBJ2-7; d_gene: TRBD1; abundance: .; CDR3aa: CASSPLTGEHEQYF; CDR3nt: TGTGCCAGCAGTCCCCTGACAGGGGAACACGAGCAGTACTTC
v_gene: TRBV5-1; j_gene: TRBJ2-5; d_gene: TRBD1; abundance: .; CDR3aa: CASSLGHRGVETQYF; CDR3nt: TGCGCCAGCAGCTTGGGGCACAGGGGGGTCGAGACCCAGTACTTC
v_gene: TRBV23-1; j_gene: TRBJ1-2; d_gene: TRBD1; abundance: .; CDR3aa: CASSAGQLYGYTF; CDR3nt: TGCGCCAGCAGTGCGGGACAGCTCTATGGCTACACCTTC
v_gene: TRBV5-1; j_gene: TRBJ2-7; d_gene: .; abundance: .; CDR3aa: CASSLEGGGPYEQYF; CDR3nt: TGCGCCAGCAGCTTGGAGGGAGGCGGGCCCTACGAGCAGTACTTC
v_gene: TRBV28; j_gene: TRBJ2-2; d_gene: .; abundance: .; CDR3aa: CASNGSPNTGELFF; CDR3nt: TGTGCCAGCAATGGGAGCCCTAACACCGGGGAGCTGTTTTTT
v_gene: TRBV6-1; j_gene: TRBJ1-5; d_gene: .; abundance: .; CDR3aa: CASSEQGYQPQHF; CDR3nt: TGTGCCAGCAGTGAACAGGGGTATCAGCCCCAGCATTTT
v_gene: TRBV27; j_gene: TRBJ2-7; d_gene: TRBD1; abundance: .; CDR3aa: CASSLWDRVPYEQYF; CDR3nt: TGTGCCAGCAGTTTATGGGACAGGGTTCCGTACGAGCAGTACTTC
v_gene: TRBV7-9; j_gene: TRBJ1-1; d_gene: .; abundance: .; CDR3aa: CASSLDVWGVHPEAFF; CDR3nt: TGTGCCAGCAGCTTAGACGTCTGGGGGGTACACCCTGAAGCTTTCTTT
v_gene: TRBV4-2; j_gene: TRBJ1-2; d_gene: TRBD1; abundance: .; CDR3aa: CASSQARDRGLGGYTF; CDR3nt: TGTGCCAGCAGCCAAGCGAGGGACAGAGGGCTGGGTGGCTACACCTTC
v_gene: TRBV5-1; j_gene: TRBJ2-1; d_gene: .; abundance: .; CDR3aa: CASSLALAAYNEQFF; CDR3nt: TGCGCCAGCAGCTTGGCGCTAGCAGCTTACAATGAGCAGTTCTTC
v_gene: TRBV2; j_gene: TRBJ2-1; d_gene: .; abundance: .; CDR3aa: CASSAPGGYHNEQFF; CDR3nt: TGTGCCAGCTCCGCGCCGGGGGGCTATCACAATGAGCAGTTCTTC
v_gene: TRBV28; j_gene: TRBJ2-1; d_gene: .; abundance: .; CDR3aa: CASSSPRSYNEQFF; CDR3nt: TGTGCCAGCAGTTCCCCGCGATCCTACAATGAGCAGTTCTTC
v_gene: TRBV2; j_gene: TRBJ1-2; d_gene: .; abundance: .; CDR3aa: CASSEYGSDYGYTF; CDR3nt: TGTGCCAGCAGTGAATACGGCAGCGACTATGGCTACACCTTC
v_gene: TRBV5-6; j_gene: TRBJ2-1; d_gene: TRBD2; abundance: .; CDR3aa: CASSPDGLGGGLINEQFF; CDR3nt: TGTGCCAGCAGCCCCGACGGTTTGGGCGGGGGGCTGATCAATGAGCAGTTCTTC
v_gene: TRBV27; j_gene: TRBJ2-1; d_gene: TRBD1; abundance: .; CDR3aa: CASSFPGTGGIEQFF; CDR3nt: TGTGCCAGCAGTTTCCCCGGGACAGGGGGCATTGAGCAGTTCTTC
v_gene: TRBV14; j_gene: TRBJ2-1; d_gene: TRBD2; abundance: .; CDR3aa: CASSQGLAGTNEQFF; CDR3nt: TGTGCCAGCAGCCAAGGACTAGCGGGTACCAATGAGCAGTTCTTC
v_gene: TRBV10-3; j_gene: TRBJ1-4; d_gene: .; abundance: once; CDR3aa: CAISDFGASATNEKLFF; CDR3nt: TGTGCCATCAGTGATTTTGGGGCCTCTGCAACTAATGAAAAACTGTTTTTT
v_gene: TRBV20-1; j_gene: TRBJ2-5; d_gene: TRBD2; abundance: few; CDR3aa: CSASLKRGQETQYF; CDR3nt: TGCAGTGCTAGTTTGAAGCGGGGTCAAGAGACCCAGTACTTC
v_gene: TRBV19; j_gene: TRBJ2-7; d_gene: TRBD1; abundance: .; CDR3aa: CASSPKQGVVFYEQYF; CDR3nt: TGTGCCAGTAGTCCTAAACAGGGGGTTGTTTTCTACGAGCAGTACTTC